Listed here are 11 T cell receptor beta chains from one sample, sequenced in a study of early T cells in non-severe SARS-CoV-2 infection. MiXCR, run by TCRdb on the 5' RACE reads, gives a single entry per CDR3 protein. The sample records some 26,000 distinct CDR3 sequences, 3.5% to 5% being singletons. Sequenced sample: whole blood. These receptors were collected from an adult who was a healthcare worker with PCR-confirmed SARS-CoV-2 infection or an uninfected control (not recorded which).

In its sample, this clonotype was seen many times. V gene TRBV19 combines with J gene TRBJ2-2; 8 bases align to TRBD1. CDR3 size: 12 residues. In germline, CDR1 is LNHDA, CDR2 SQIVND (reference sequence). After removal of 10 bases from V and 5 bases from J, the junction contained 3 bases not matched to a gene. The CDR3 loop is CAITGGTGELFF. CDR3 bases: TGTGCCATTACAGGGGGAACCGGGGAGCTGTTTTTT.

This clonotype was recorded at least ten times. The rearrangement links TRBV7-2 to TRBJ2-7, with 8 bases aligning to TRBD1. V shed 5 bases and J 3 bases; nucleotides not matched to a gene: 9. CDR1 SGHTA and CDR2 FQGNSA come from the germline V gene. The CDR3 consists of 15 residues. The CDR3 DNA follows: TGTGCCAGCAGCCCATTACCGGGACAGGACTACGAGCAGTACTTC. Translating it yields CASSPLPGQDYEQYF.

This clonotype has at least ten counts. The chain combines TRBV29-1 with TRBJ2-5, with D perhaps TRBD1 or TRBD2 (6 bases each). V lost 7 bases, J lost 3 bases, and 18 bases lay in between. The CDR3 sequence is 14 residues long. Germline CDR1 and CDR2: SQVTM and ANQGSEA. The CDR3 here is CSARLRGRKETQYF. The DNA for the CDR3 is TGCAGCGCCCGCCTAAGGGGGAGGAAAGAGACCCAGTACTTC.

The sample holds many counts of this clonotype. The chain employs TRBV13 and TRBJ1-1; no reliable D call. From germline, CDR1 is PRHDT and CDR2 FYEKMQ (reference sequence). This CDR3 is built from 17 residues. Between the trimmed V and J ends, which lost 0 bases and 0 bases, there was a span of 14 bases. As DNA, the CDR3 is TGTGCCAGCAGCTTAGGATACGGAGGGAACTTGAACACTGAAGCTTTCTTT. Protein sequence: CASSLGYGGNLNTEAFF.

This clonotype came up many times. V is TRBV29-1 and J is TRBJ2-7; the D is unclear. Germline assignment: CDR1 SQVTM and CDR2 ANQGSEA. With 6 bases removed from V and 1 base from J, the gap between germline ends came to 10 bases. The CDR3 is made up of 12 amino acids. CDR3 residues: CSVAAHSYEQYF. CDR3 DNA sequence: TGCAGCGTCGCAGCCCATTCCTACGAGCAGTACTTC.

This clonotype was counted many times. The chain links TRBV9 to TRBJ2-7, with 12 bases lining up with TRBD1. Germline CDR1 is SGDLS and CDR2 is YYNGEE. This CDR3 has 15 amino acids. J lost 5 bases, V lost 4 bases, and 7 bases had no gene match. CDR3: CASSPPGTGGDEQYF. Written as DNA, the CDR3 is TGTGCCAGCAGCCCCCCAGGGACAGGGGGCGACGAGCAGTACTTC. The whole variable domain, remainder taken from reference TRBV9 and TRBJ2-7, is DSGVTQTPKHLITATGQRVTLRCSPRSGDLSVYWYQQSLDQGLQFLIQYYNGEERAKGNILERFSAQQFPDLHSELNLSSLELGDSALYFCASSPPGTGGDEQYFGPGTRLTVT.

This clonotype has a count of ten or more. The CDR3 protein is CASSSTGTGEYGYTF. The CDR3 coding sequence is TGTGCCAGCAGTTCCACCGGGACAGGAGAATATGGCTACACCTTC. This chain joins TRBV6-5 and TRBJ1-2; 8 bases map to TRBD1. Germline-derived CDR1 and CDR2 are MNHEY and SVGAGI. The length of the CDR3 is 15 residues. The V segment lost 4 bases and the J segment 5 bases; nucleotides outside the gene matches: 9.

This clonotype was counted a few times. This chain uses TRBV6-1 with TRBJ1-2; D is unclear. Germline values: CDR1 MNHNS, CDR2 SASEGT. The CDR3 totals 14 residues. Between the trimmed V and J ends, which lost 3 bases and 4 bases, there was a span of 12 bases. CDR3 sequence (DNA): TGTGCCAGCAGTGACGCTTTGGTCTTCTATGGCTACACCTTC. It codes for CASSDALVFYGYTF.

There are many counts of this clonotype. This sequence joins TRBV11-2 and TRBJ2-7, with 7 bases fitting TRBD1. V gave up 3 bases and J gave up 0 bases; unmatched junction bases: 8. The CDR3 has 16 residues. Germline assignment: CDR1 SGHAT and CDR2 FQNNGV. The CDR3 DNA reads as TGTGCCAGCAGCTTGAAGACAGGGAAGAGCTCCTACGAGCAGTACTTC. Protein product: CASSLKTGKSSYEQYF.

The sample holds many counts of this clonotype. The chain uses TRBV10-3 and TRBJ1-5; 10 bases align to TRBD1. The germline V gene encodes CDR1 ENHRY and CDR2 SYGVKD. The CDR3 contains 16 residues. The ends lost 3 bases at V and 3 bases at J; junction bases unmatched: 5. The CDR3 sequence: CAISERDRGFNQPQHF. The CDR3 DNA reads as TGTGCCATCAGTGAACGGGACAGGGGATTCAATCAGCCCCAGCATTTT.

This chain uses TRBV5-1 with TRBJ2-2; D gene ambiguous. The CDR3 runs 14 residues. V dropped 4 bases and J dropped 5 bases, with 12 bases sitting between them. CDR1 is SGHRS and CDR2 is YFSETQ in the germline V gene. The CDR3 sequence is CASSPLTATGELFF. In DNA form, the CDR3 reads TGCGCCAGCAGCCCACTGACTGCAACCGGGGAGCTGTTTTTT.